These T cell receptor beta chains were read from a single sample in a study of control samples from healthy donors and cancer patients. Profiled with immunoSEQ multiplex PCR; TCRdb holds only in-frame clones, not every one. The sample has roughly 54,000 clones, around 95% seen once. The sample comprised blood. The receptor set was obtained from a woman in her twenties or thirties in good health. The CDR3 runs from the conserved cysteine through the conserved F or W. D genes are given only for firm matches. The size of a clone is reported for some rows only, either as once, few or many, or as a class for expanded clones.

cdr3_aa cdr3_nt v_call d_call clone_size j_call
CASSLEGTNQPQHF TGTGCCAGCAGTTTAGAGGGGACGAATCAGCCCCAGCATTTT TRBV28 NA NA TRBJ1-5
CASTPLDSSGNTIYF TGTGCCAGTACCCCCCTTGACAGCTCTGGAAACACCATATATTTT TRBV19 NA NA TRBJ1-3
CAWSVDSNSNQPQHF TGTGCCTGGAGTGTAGACAGCAATAGCAATCAGCCCCAGCATTTT TRBV30 NA once TRBJ1-5
CASSEFADSNQPQHF TGCGCCAGCAGTGAGTTCGCTGATAGCAATCAGCCCCAGCATTTT TRBV10-2 NA NA TRBJ1-5
CAWSPGQGAHEQFF TGTGCCTGGTCTCCGGGACAGGGAGCCCATGAGCAGTTCTTC TRBV30 TRBD1 NA TRBJ2-1
CATGTGGTEAFF TGTGCCACCGGGACAGGGGGCACTGAAGCTTTCTTT TRBV6-5 TRBD1 NA TRBJ1-1
CASSGGEGSQETQYF TGTGCCAGCAGCGGGGGAGAAGGTTCCCAAGAGACCCAGTACTTC TRBV5-4 NA NA TRBJ2-5
CASSYAASSYEQYF TGTGCCAGCAGTTACGCGGCAAGCTCCTACGAGCAGTACTTC TRBV6-5 NA NA TRBJ2-7
CASSQGDRGLRNQPQHF TGTGCCAGCAGCCAAGGCGACAGGGGGCTTCGGAATCAGCCCCAGCATTTT TRBV3-1/TRBV3-2 TRBD1 NA TRBJ1-5
CSTNGGDTQYF TGCAGCACTAATGGGGGAGATACGCAGTATTTT TRBV29-1 NA NA TRBJ2-3
CASSQVGTGNEKLFF TGTGCCAGCAGCCAAGTTGGGACAGGGAATGAAAAACTGTTTTTT TRBV4-2 TRBD1 NA TRBJ1-4
CASSLSQGRGDTQYF TGTGCCAGCAGCTTAAGTCAGGGGCGAGGAGATACGCAGTATTTT TRBV7-9 NA NA TRBJ2-3
CASSVGVGDEYYGYTF TGTGCCAGCAGCGTAGGGGTAGGGGATGAGTACTATGGCTACACCTTC TRBV9 NA NA TRBJ1-2
CASSLGTEVANTEAFF TGTGCCAGCAGCTTAGGGACAGAGGTCGCGAACACTGAAGCTTTCTTT TRBV5-4 TRBD1 NA TRBJ1-1
CASSLEQGNGYTF TGCGCCAGCAGCTTGGAACAAGGGAATGGCTACACCTTC TRBV5-1 NA NA TRBJ1-2
CASSHDQGYTF TGCGCCAGCAGCCACGATCAGGGCTACACCTTC TRBV4-1 NA NA TRBJ1-2
CAWSWGGSSPEAFF TGTGCCTGGAGTTGGGGGGGATCCTCCCCTGAAGCTTTCTTT TRBV30 NA NA TRBJ1-1
CASSESRDHTEAFF TGCGCCAGCAGTGAGTCCCGGGACCACACTGAAGCTTTCTTT TRBV10-1 NA NA TRBJ1-1
CASSTGFGANVLTF TGTGCCAGCAGCACAGGGTTTGGGGCCAACGTCCTGACTTTC TRBV6-5 NA once TRBJ2-6
CAWSVSMGVVSPLHF TGTGCCTGGAGTGTATCAATGGGGGTCGTTTCACCCCTCCACTTT TRBV30 NA NA TRBJ1-6
CATSDRSRNTGELFF TGTGCCACCAGTGACAGGTCTAGGAACACCGGGGAGCTGTTTTTT TRBV24-1 NA NA TRBJ2-2
CASSVREGNSPLHF TGCGCCAGCAGCGTTAGGGAGGGTAATTCACCCCTCCACTTT TRBV7-2 NA NA TRBJ1-6
CASSFSRGSYEQYF TGTGCCAGCAGTTTTTCCCGGGGAAGCTACGAGCAGTACTTC TRBV28 NA NA TRBJ2-7
CASRDEGGLTDTQYF TGTGCCAGCAGGGACGAAGGCGGTCTTACAGATACGCAGTATTTT TRBV6-5 NA NA TRBJ2-3
CASSRGSGNTIYF TGCGCCAGCAGCCGGGGGTCTGGAAACACCATATATTTT TRBV5-1 NA NA TRBJ1-3
CASRPRTGGAEQYF TGTGCCAGCAGACCTCGGACAGGGGGCGCCGAGCAGTACTTC TRBV27 TRBD1 NA TRBJ2-7
CASSIAGGPVNQPQHF TGTGCCAGTAGTATAGCGGGAGGGCCCGTCAATCAGCCCCAGCATTTT TRBV19 NA NA TRBJ1-5
CASSVGALAGGLDEQFF TGTGCCAGCAGCGTAGGGGCGCTAGCGGGAGGGCTAGATGAGCAGTTCTTC TRBV9 TRBD2 NA TRBJ2-1
CASSFYRLGRGTETFNEQFF TGTGCCAGCAGTTTCTATAGGTTGGGTAGGGGGACGGAAACTTTCAATGAGCAGTTCTTC TRBV28 NA NA TRBJ2-1
CATKTGHFYGYTF TGTGCCACCAAGACAGGGCACTTCTATGGCTACACCTTC TRBV19 TRBD1 NA TRBJ1-2
CASSSTSGRRETQYF TGTGCCAGCAGCTCGACTAGCGGGAGGCGGGAGACCCAGTACTTC TRBV7-8 TRBD2 NA TRBJ2-5
CASSDNRGPEAFF TGTGCCAGCAGTGATAACAGGGGCCCTGAAGCTTTCTTT TRBV6-1 TRBD1 NA TRBJ1-1
CASSPPGANTEAFF TGTGCCAGCAGCCCCCCCGGGGCCAACACTGAAGCTTTCTTT TRBV2 NA NA TRBJ1-1
CAIGLAESSYNEQFF TGTGCCATCGGACTAGCGGAGAGCTCCTACAATGAGCAGTTCTTC TRBV15 TRBD2 NA TRBJ2-1
CSVDVAGVTGELFF TGCAGCGTTGACGTAGCGGGAGTTACCGGGGAGCTGTTTTTT TRBV29-1 TRBD2 NA TRBJ2-2
CASNEQYF TGTGCCAGCAACGAGCAGTACTTC TRBV12-3/TRBV12-4 NA NA TRBJ2-7
CASSLAASGIYGYTF TGCGCCAGCAGCTTGGCCGCGAGTGGTATCTATGGCTACACCTTC TRBV5-1 NA NA TRBJ1-2
CASSFLLAGINEQFF TGTGCCAGCAGCTTCCTACTAGCGGGAATCAATGAGCAGTTCTTC TRBV7-3 TRBD2 NA TRBJ2-1
CASRDDSAGELFF TGTGCCAGCAGGGATGACTCGGCCGGGGAGCTGTTTTTT TRBV5-4 NA NA TRBJ2-2
CASSILDRGPNYGYTF TGTGCCAGTAGTATTCTGGACAGGGGACCTAACTATGGCTACACCTTC TRBV19 TRBD1 NA TRBJ1-2
CASPTGTSGNQKGDEQFF TGTGCCAGCCCAACCGGGACTAGCGGAAACCAAAAAGGGGATGAGCAGTTCTTC TRBV13 TRBD2 NA TRBJ2-1
CASSLGLAGPLPLGNEQFF TGTGCCAGCAGTCTAGGACTAGCGGGTCCCCTCCCCTTGGGGAATGAGCAGTTCTTC TRBV27 TRBD2 once TRBJ2-1
CSAIPRGIYEQYF TGCAGCGCCATACCCCGAGGGATCTACGAGCAGTACTTC TRBV29-1 NA NA TRBJ2-7
CASRDRGGYEQYF TGTGCCAGTAGGGACAGGGGTGGCTACGAGCAGTACTTC TRBV19 TRBD1 NA TRBJ2-7
CASSQTGTGQGDTQYF TGTGCCAGCTCTCAAACGGGCACCGGCCAAGGCGATACGCAGTATTTT TRBV18 NA NA TRBJ2-3
CASRPLGKRNPTTGELFF TGTGCCAGCAGACCCCTGGGCAAGCGGAACCCTACTACCGGGGAGCTGTTTTTT TRBV6-9 NA NA TRBJ2-2
CASSPPRVDTQYF TGTGCCAGCAGCCCTCCCCGGGTAGATACGCAGTATTTT TRBV5-4 NA NA TRBJ2-3
CASSLEGLGTEAFF TGTGCCAGCAGCTTGGAGGGCTTGGGCACTGAAGCTTTCTTT TRBV7-9 NA NA TRBJ1-1
CASSPSSSAGNEQFF TGTGCCAGTAGTCCTTCCTCTAGCGCGGGTAATGAGCAGTTCTTC TRBV19 NA NA TRBJ2-1